This T cell receptor beta chain was captured in a study of T-cell reconstitution after alpha-beta-depleted transplantation in children. Preparation of the TCRbeta library involved a method that used unique molecular identifiers. In TCRdb, the PCR reads were re-called with MiXCR into one record per CDR3 protein. The sample shows 450,000 to 550,000 distinct CDR3 sequences, about an eighth of them seen only once. The CDR3 is 13 amino acids. Germline V gene sequence: CDR1 DFQATT, CDR2 SNEGSKA (reference sequence). Deletions cut 5 bases from V and 4 bases from J, with 15 bases between. The source was PBMCs, mostly from graft donor cells, collected 180 days after TCRalphabeta/CD19-depleted stem cell transplant. The gene calls are TRBV20-1 and TRBJ2-7; D may be TRBD2 (6 bases). The TCR originated in a female patient aged 2-15 years who had a stem cell transplant for aplastic anemia, so the T cells may come from the graft donor. For the CDR3, the DNA is TGCAGTGCTCCGGAGGGCGTTTTGTACGAGCAGTACTTC. Protein product: CSAPEGVLYEQYF.